Presented here are 2 T cell receptor beta chains from one specimen sequenced in a study of T-cell memory formation after mild COVID-19. TCRdb fed the 5' RACE reads into MiXCR, producing one record per CDR3 protein. The sample lists under 250,000 distinct CDR3 sequences, roughly a tenth occurring once. Sample: PBMCs or a T cell subset sorted from them (not recorded which). The source of these receptors is a man younger than 30 who had mild COVID-19 (a few samples of this study predate the infection). Cell type and time point are not known.

This clonotype was counted between two and nine times. V gene TRBV9 combines with J gene TRBJ1-5; D gene unclear. V lost 1 base, J lost 4 bases, and 6 bases lay in between. Germline V gene data show CDR1 as SGDLS and CDR2 as YYNGEE. The CDR3 covers 13 residues. The CDR3 here is CASSVMENQPQHF. As DNA, the CDR3 is TGTGCCAGCAGCGTAATGGAGAATCAGCCCCAGCATTTT.

This chain uses TRBV29-1 with TRBJ2-5; D is perhaps TRBD1 (5 bases). Trimming stripped 3 bases from V and 5 bases from J, with 10 bases between. The CDR3 runs 12 residues. From germline, CDR1 is SQVTM and CDR2 ANQGSEA. CDR3 sequence: CSVEAPGETQYF. The CDR3 bases are TGCAGCGTTGAGGCACCAGGGGAGACCCAGTACTTC. Looking up the rest from reference TRBV29-1 and TRBJ2-5 gives the full variable domain: SAVISQKPSRDICQRGTSLTIQCQVDSQVTMMFWYRQQPGQSLTLIATANQGSEATYESGFVIDKFPISRPNLTFSTLTVSNMSPEDSSIYLCSVEAPGETQYFGPGTRLLVL.